Listed here is a single T cell receptor (beta chain). Other DNA sequences in this specimen translate into the identical CDR3. The data originate from a study of shared clonotypes between healthy human individuals. Overall study context: Per donor, CD8 memory used one plate, CD8 naive used two, CD4 memory used three and CD4 naive used three.

This table comes from immunoSEQ multiplex PCR, and its TCRdb copy is limited to in-frame clones, with some not included. This sample has around 600,000 clones, with approximately 96% found just once. Trimming pared 0 bases from V and 2 bases from J, leaving 4 bases between. This CDR3 region has 13 residues. Germline values: CDR1 SGHDT, CDR2 YYEEEE. Selected positively for CCR7 and CD45RO-negative, naive CD8 cells excluded terminally differentiated effector memory CD45RA+ cells. Those who donated, Caucasian adults without exception, all lived in Nashville, Tennessee. This TCR was sampled from a woman aged 30 to 39 in good health. The sequencing input was naive CD8+ T cells sorted from blood. The J gene is TRBJ2-3, the V gene TRBV5-6; D gene ambiguous. This CDR3 reads CASSLGDTDTQYF. The DNA for the CDR3 is TGTGCCAGCAGCTTGGGCGACACAGATACGCAGTATTTT.